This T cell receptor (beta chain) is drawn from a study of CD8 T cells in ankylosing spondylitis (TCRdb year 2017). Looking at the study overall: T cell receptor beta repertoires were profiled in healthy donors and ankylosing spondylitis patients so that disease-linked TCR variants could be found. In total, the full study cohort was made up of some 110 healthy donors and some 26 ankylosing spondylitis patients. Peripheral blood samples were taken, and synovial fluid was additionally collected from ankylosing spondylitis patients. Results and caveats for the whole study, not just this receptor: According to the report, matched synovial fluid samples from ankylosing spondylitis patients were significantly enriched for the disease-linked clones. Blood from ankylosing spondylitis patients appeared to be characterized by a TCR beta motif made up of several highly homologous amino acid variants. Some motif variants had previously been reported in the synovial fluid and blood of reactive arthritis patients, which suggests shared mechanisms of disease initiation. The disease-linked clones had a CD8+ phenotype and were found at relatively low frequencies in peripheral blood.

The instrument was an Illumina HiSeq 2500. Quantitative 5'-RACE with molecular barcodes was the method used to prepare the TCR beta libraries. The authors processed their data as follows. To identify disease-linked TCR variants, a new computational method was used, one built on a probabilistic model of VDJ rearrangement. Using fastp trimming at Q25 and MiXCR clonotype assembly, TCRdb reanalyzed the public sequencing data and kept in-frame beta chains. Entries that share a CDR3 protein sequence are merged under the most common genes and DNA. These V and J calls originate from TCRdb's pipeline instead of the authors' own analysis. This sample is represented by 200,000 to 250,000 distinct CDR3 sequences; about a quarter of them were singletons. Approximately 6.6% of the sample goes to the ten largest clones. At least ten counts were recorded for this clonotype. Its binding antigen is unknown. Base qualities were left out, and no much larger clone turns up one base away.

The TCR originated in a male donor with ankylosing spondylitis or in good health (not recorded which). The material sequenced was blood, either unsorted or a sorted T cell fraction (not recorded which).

The nucleotide sequence is given as TGTGCCAGCAGCTTCAGGGATGGCACAGATACGCAGTATTTT. This yields the protein CASSFRDGTDTQYF. The receptor chain draws on TRBV7-3 and TRBJ2-3; the D gene is perhaps TRBD1, on 5 matching bases. CDR1 SGHTA and CDR2 FQGTGA are derived from the germline V gene. V is shortened by 3 bases, J by 1 base, and the region joining them spans 8 bases. Inclusive of the bounding cysteine and phenylalanine, the CDR3 is 14 residues long. The only DNA kept is the CDR3, 42 bases in frame from the first base.